This T cell receptor (beta chain) appears in the sequencing data of a study of cytomegalovirus exposure and HLA in healthy donors. Study findings and constraints: In a later analysis, around 18,000 TCR beta sequences were associated with HLA alleles at 0.05 false discovery rate. Presence/absence analyses supposed approximately even sequencing depth among donors. The likely origin of a cluster of highly shared sequence variants was a sequencing artifact.

In the case of this clone: Its antigen remains unknown.

The primer mix had 60 Vbeta and 13 Jbeta primers. Some clones are missing from TCRdb's copy, which holds only in-frame ones; the method was immunoSEQ multiplex PCR. The profile covers about 150,000 clones, with around 84% appearing a single time and 1.9% taken by the ten largest. Germline loops: CDR1 SGHRS, CDR2 YFSETQ. The V end lost 0 bases, the J end lost 4 bases, and 11 bases lay between the germline ends. The CDR3 contains 15 residues. What was sequenced was PBMCs. This chain links TRBV5-1 with TRBJ2-1, with D perhaps matching TRBD2 (6 bases). This sequence originates from a man aged 18 to 29 in good health and CMV-seronegative. The CDR3 DNA follows: TGCGCCAGCAGCTTGGTAGCGGAGGAGTACAATGAGCAGTTCTTC. It is translated as CASSLVAEEYNEQFF.